This TCR beta chain stems from a study of T cell responses to AZD1222 COVID-19 vaccine. The CDR3 totals 14 residues. Germline lookup yields CDR1 GTSNPN and CDR2 SVGIG (reference sequence). The assay was immunoSEQ multiplex PCR, and TCRdb's table has in-frame clones only and misses some. This table has 150,000 to 200,000 clones, 87% appearing once. General observations from the study: Nearly half of spike-specific TCRs reportedly target variant regions that are unmutated in the B.1.351 and B.1.1.7 variants.

On this clone: Its antigen is unidentified.

The chain has TRBV30 and TRBJ1-2; D is unclear. This TCR came from an adult in good health. The sequences come from peripheral blood, collected on day 0 of AZD1222 vaccination. The CDR3 is CAGGRGPQLYGYTF. CDR3 DNA: TGTGCGGGAGGAAGAGGGCCGCAGCTCTATGGCTACACCTTC.